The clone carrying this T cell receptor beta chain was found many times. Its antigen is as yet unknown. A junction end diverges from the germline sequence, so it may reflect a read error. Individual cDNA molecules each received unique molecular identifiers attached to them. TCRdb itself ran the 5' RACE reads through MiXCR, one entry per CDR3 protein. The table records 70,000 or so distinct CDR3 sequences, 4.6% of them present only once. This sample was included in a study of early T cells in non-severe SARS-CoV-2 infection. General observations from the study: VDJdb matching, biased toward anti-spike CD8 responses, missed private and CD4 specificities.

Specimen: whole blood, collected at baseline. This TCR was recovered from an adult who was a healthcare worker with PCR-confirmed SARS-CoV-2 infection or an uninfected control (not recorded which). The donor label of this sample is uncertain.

CDR3 loop: CSPRTAGRTEAFF. CDR3 nucleotides: TGCAGTCCTAGGACAGCCGGCAGGACTGAAGCTTTCTTT. The chain recombines TRBV20-1 with TRBJ1-1, with D perhaps matching TRBD1 (6 bases). In germline, CDR1 is DFQATT, CDR2 SNEGSKA (reference sequence). This CDR3 comprises 13 residues.